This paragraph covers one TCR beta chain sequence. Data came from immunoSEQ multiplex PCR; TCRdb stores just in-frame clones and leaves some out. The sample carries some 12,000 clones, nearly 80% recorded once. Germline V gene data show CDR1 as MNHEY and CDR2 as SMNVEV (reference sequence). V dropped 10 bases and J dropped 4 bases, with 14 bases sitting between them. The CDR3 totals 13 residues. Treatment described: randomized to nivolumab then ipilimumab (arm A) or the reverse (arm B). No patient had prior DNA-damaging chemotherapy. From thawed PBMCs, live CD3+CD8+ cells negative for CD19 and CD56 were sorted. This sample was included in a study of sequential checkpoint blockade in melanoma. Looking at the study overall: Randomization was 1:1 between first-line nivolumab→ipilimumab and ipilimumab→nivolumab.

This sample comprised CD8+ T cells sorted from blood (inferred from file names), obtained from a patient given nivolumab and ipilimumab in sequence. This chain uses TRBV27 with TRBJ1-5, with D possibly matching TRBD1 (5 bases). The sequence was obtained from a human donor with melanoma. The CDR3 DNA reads TGTGCCACCGCGACAGAAACGAATCAGCCCCAGCATTTT. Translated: CATATETNQPQHF.